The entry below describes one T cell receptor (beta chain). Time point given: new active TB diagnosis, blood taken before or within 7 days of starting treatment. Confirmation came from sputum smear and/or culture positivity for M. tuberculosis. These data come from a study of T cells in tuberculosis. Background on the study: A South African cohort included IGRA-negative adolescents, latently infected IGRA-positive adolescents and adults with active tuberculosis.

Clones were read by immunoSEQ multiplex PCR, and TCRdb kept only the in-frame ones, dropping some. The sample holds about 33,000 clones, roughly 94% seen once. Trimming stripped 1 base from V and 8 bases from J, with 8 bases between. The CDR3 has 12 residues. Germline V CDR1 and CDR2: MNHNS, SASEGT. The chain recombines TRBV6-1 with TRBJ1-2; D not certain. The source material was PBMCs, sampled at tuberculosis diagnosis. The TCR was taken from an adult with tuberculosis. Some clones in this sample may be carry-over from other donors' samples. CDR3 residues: CASSEDAGGYTF. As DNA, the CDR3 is TGTGCCAGCAGTGAAGATGCGGGGGGCTACACCTTC.